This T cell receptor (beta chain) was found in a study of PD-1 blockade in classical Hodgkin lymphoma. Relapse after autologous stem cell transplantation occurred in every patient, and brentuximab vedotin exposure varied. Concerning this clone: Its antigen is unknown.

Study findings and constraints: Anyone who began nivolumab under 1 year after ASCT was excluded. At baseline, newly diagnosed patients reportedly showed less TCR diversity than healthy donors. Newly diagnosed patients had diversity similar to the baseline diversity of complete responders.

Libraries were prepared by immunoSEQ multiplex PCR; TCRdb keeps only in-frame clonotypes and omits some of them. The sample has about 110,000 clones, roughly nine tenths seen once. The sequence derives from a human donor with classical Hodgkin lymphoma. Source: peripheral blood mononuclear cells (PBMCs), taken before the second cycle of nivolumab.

Here the CDR3 reads CASSPLGVQNTEAFF. DNA of the CDR3: TGTGCCAGCAGCCCCCTGGGTGTGCAAAACACTGAAGCTTTCTTT. This chain connects TRBV6-5 to TRBJ1-1; no reliable D call. Trimming left V 6 bases short and J 2 bases short, with 16 bases between. Germline assignment: CDR1 MNHEY and CDR2 SVGAGI. CDR3 length: 15 amino acids.